Detailed here is one T cell receptor (beta chain). TCRdb reprocessed the 5' RACE reads with MiXCR, giving one entry per CDR3 protein. The table has some 900,000 distinct CDR3 sequences, 9% to 15% seen once. This sample is part of a study of identical twins. The CDR3 loop spans 13 amino acids. Germline CDR1 reads SNHLY; CDR2 reads FYNNEI. Trimming took off 4 bases at V and 7 bases at J, with 13 bases between the two ends. This same sample was also taken into another study, of yellow fever vaccine responses in identical twins.

The V and J genes are TRBV2 and TRBJ2-5, with D possibly TRBD2 on 5 matching bases. This clonotype was obtained from a woman aged 18-35 years in good health. The source material was PBMCs. CDR3 DNA sequence: TGTGCCAGCAGTGGAAACACTAGAGGGACCCAGTACTTC. Translating gives CASSGNTRGTQYF.